Listed below are T cell receptor beta chains from one sample, sequenced in a study of blood T cells in healthy people across ages. From the 5' RACE reads, TCRdb called clonotypes with MiXCR, one entry per CDR3 protein. This sample carries more than 900,000 distinct CDR3 sequences, almost 30% of them seen once, and the ten largest clones take 10%. The same sample was also studied in work on T cells of mothers and their children.

The sequenced sample was blood. These receptors all stem from a woman in her thirties or forties in good health. CDR3s include the opening cysteine and the closing phenylalanine or tryptophan. Each record gives: clone size, J gene, V gene, D gene, CDR3 protein, CDR3 DNA. A D gene is named only where the DNA matches it firmly. Rows give clone size only sometimes, using once, few, many, or a class for an expanded clone.

clone_size: .
j_call: TRBJ1-2
v_call: TRBV27
d_call: .
cdr3_aa: CACRQYTGNGYTF
cdr3_nt: TGTGCCTGCAGGCAATATACAGGGAATGGCTACACCTTC

clone_size: few
j_call: TRBJ2-3
v_call: TRBV7-6
d_call: .
cdr3_aa: CASSLSVRDTDTQYF
cdr3_nt: TGTGCCAGCAGCTTAAGTGTGAGGGACACAGATACGCAGTATTTT

clone_size: .
j_call: TRBJ1-1
v_call: TRBV12-3/TRBV12-4
d_call: .
cdr3_aa: CASTLGANTEAFF
cdr3_nt: TGTGCCAGCACCCTAGGGGCCAACACTGAAGCTTTCTTT

clone_size: .
j_call: TRBJ2-1
v_call: TRBV10-3
d_call: .
cdr3_aa: CATRAGSSDYNEQFF
cdr3_nt: TGTGCCACAAGGGCTGGGAGTTCGGATTACAATGAGCAGTTCTTC

clone_size: few
j_call: TRBJ2-7
v_call: TRBV14
d_call: .
cdr3_aa: CASSQRSLGGGEQYF
cdr3_nt: TGTGCCAGCAGCCAAAGGTCTCTGGGAGGTGGCGAGCAGTACTTC

clone_size: .
j_call: TRBJ1-2
v_call: TRBV21-1
d_call: .
cdr3_aa: CASSMDDRSGYTF
cdr3_nt: TGTGCCAGCAGCATGGACGACAGGTCCGGCTACACCTTC

clone_size: many
j_call: TRBJ2-7
v_call: TRBV19
d_call: TRBD1
cdr3_aa: CASSQPGQVRSYEQYF
cdr3_nt: TGTGCCAGTAGCCAACCTGGACAGGTTCGCTCCTACGAGCAGTACTTC

clone_size: .
j_call: TRBJ2-5
v_call: TRBV12-3/TRBV12-4
d_call: .
cdr3_aa: CASRAHNERMETQYF
cdr3_nt: TGTGCCAGCAGAGCCCACAACGAACGGATGGAGACCCAGTACTTC

clone_size: many
j_call: TRBJ2-7
v_call: TRBV4-1
d_call: TRBD2
cdr3_aa: CASSQARGGLYEQYF
cdr3_nt: TGCGCCAGCAGCCAGGCCCGGGGGGGCTTGTACGAGCAGTACTTC

clone_size: .
j_call: TRBJ2-5
v_call: TRBV11-2
d_call: .
cdr3_aa: CASSLLGGVTQYF
cdr3_nt: TGTGCCAGCAGCCTCTTGGGGGGTGTGACCCAGTACTTC

clone_size: many
j_call: TRBJ2-7
v_call: TRBV7-9
d_call: TRBD1
cdr3_aa: CASSLVTGGENEQYF
cdr3_nt: TGTGCCAGCAGCTTAGTGACAGGGGGCGAGAACGAGCAGTACTTC

clone_size: few
j_call: TRBJ2-1
v_call: TRBV7-8
d_call: .
cdr3_aa: CASSLGISTDNEQFF
cdr3_nt: TGTGCCAGCAGCTTAGGCATCTCCACCGACAATGAGCAGTTCTTC

clone_size: few
j_call: TRBJ2-2
v_call: TRBV7-9
d_call: .
cdr3_aa: CASTWGGGSTGELFF
cdr3_nt: TGTGCCAGCACCTGGGGAGGAGGTTCCACCGGGGAGCTGTTTTTT

clone_size: .
j_call: TRBJ1-2
v_call: TRBV20-1
d_call: TRBD1
cdr3_aa: CSALPGQVTYGYTF
cdr3_nt: TGCAGTGCATTGCCGGGACAGGTGACCTATGGCTACACCTTC

clone_size: .
j_call: TRBJ1-3
v_call: TRBV6-5
d_call: .
cdr3_aa: CASSYKVSGNTIYF
cdr3_nt: TGTGCCAGCAGTTACAAGGTCTCTGGAAACACCATATATTTT

clone_size: few
j_call: TRBJ1-1
v_call: TRBV6-5
d_call: .
cdr3_aa: CASSLRLPGNTEAFF
cdr3_nt: TGTGCCAGCAGTCTCCGACTCCCCGGGAACACTGAAGCTTTCTTT

clone_size: .
j_call: TRBJ2-7
v_call: TRBV5-4
d_call: TRBD2
cdr3_aa: CASSPAPGGLYEQYF
cdr3_nt: TGTGCCAGCAGCCCCGCGCCGGGGGGGCTCTACGAGCAGTACTTC

clone_size: many
j_call: TRBJ1-2
v_call: TRBV12-3/TRBV12-4
d_call: TRBD1
cdr3_aa: CASSFRSQGDDGYTF
cdr3_nt: TGTGCCAGCAGTTTTCGTTCACAGGGGGATGATGGCTACACCTTC

clone_size: .
j_call: TRBJ2-1
v_call: TRBV5-4
d_call: .
cdr3_aa: CASSLGGPFDNEQFF
cdr3_nt: TGTGCCAGCAGCTTGGGGGGGCCCTTCGACAATGAGCAGTTCTTC

clone_size: few
j_call: TRBJ1-1
v_call: TRBV4-3
d_call: .
cdr3_aa: CASSQLGRTEAFF
cdr3_nt: TGCGCCAGCAGCCAATTAGGCAGAACTGAAGCTTTCTTT

clone_size: many
j_call: TRBJ2-3
v_call: TRBV29-1
d_call: .
cdr3_aa: CSVDDQRTDTQYF
cdr3_nt: TGCAGCGTTGACGACCAACGCACAGATACGCAGTATTTT

clone_size: .
j_call: TRBJ1-3
v_call: TRBV15
d_call: .
cdr3_aa: CATSRDLGAGNTIYF
cdr3_nt: TGTGCCACCAGCAGAGATCTCGGGGCTGGAAACACCATATATTTT